Below, 23 T cell receptor beta chains from the same sample are listed, as sequenced in a study of CD8+ T cells in alopecia areata. RNA extraction was followed by reverse transcription into cDNA, which acted as the sequencing template. TCRdb's copy holds only in-frame clones and misses some; the assay was immunoSEQ multiplex PCR. The repertoire consists of 89,000 or so clones, with around 54% occurring once and the leading ten covering roughly 5.6%. Sequenced: NKG2D-high CD8+ T cells sorted from blood. The receptors here all came from a human donor with alopecia areata.

The chain carries TRBV27 and TRBJ1-2; 12 nucleotides line up with TRBD1. CDR1 is MNHEY and CDR2 is SMNVEV in the germline V gene (reference sequence). J gave up 4 bases and V 1 base, and 4 bases lay outside the gene matches. The CDR3 is 16 residues long. The CDR3 region is CASSLLGTGGSYGYTF. The DNA of the CDR3 is TGTGCCAGCAGTTTATTGGGGACAGGGGGCAGCTATGGCTACACCTTC.

The rearrangement links TRBV28 to TRBJ1-1; 9 bases fit TRBD1. The CDR3 spans 15 residues. V shed 5 bases and J 6 bases; nucleotides not matched to a gene: 10. Germline V gene lookup returns CDR1 MDHEN and CDR2 SYDVKM. The CDR3 sequence is CASSLRTGDFPEAFF. In DNA, the CDR3 is TGTGCCAGCAGTCTCAGGACAGGGGATTTCCCTGAAGCTTTCTTT.

This clone showed up just a few times. This rearrangement joins TRBV29-1 to TRBJ1-1; TRBD1 matches 11 bases. Trimming removed 0 bases from V and 8 bases from J; junction bases left unmatched: 11. Germline CDR1 and CDR2: SQVTM and ANQGSEA. CDR3 length: 16 amino acids. For the CDR3, the DNA is TGCAGCGTTGAAGAATGGGCACCGGGACAGGGGGACGAAGCTTTCTTT. Translated: CSVEEWAPGQGDEAFF. The variable domain in full, completed from reference TRBV29-1 and TRBJ1-1, reads SAVISQKPSRDICQRGTSLTIQCQVDSQVTMMFWYRQQPGQSLTLIATANQGSEATYESGFVIDKFPISRPNLTFSTLTVSNMSPEDSSIYLCSVEEWAPGQGDEAFFGQGTRLTVV.

Within the sample, this clone is medium-sized. The V and J genes are TRBV7-2 and TRBJ2-1, with no clear D. Trimming took off 3 bases at V and 9 bases at J, with 6 bases between the two ends. The CDR3 has 11 amino acids. Germline-derived CDR1 and CDR2 are SGHTA and FQGNSA. This CDR3 is CASSFSGEQFF. The CDR3 DNA reads TGTGCCAGCAGCTTCAGTGGTGAGCAGTTCTTC.

There are a few counts of this clone. The rearrangement links TRBV11-2 to TRBJ2-4; D remains ambiguous. The CDR3 totals 12 residues. V shed 7 bases and J shed 5 bases, with 9 bases lying between them. Germline values: CDR1 SGHAT, CDR2 FQNNGV. Here the CDR3 reads CASKSTENIQYF. CDR3 bases: TGTGCCAGCAAGAGTACAGAAAACATTCAGTACTTC.

This clone has just a few counts. The V call is TRBV7-9, the J call TRBJ2-1, with TRBD2 matching over 8 bases. CDR3 length: 17 amino acids. CDR1 SEHNR and CDR2 FQNEAQ come from the germline V gene (reference sequence). J gave up 1 base and V 5 bases, and 10 bases lay outside the gene matches. CDR3 nucleotides: TGTGCCAGCAGCCATCGGGGCCGGGAGGGATCCTACAATGAGCAGTTCTTC. Residues: CASSHRGREGSYNEQFF.

This clone was detected only a few times. The chain has TRBV30 and TRBJ2-5; D remains unclear. The CDR3 runs to 15 residues. Germline V gene sequence: CDR1 GTSNPN, CDR2 SVGIG (reference sequence). V was pared by 5 bases and J by 1 base, with 17 bases between. This CDR3 is CAWVAAGAFQETQYF. CDR3 bases: TGTGCCTGGGTCGCCGCCGGAGCCTTCCAAGAGACCCAGTACTTC.

V gene TRBV29-1 combines with J gene TRBJ2-2; D possibly corresponds to TRBD2 (6 bases). In germline, CDR1 is SQVTM, CDR2 ANQGSEA. The CDR3 consists of 12 residues. CDR3 loop: CARRVGTGELFF. As DNA, the CDR3 is TGCGCTAGGAGGGTCGGCACCGGGGAGCTGTTTTTT.

This sequence joins TRBV29-1 and TRBJ2-7; weak D call: TRBD2 (6 bases). The CDR3 runs to 15 residues. Trimming cost V 0 bases and J 3 bases, with 15 bases left between them. The germline V gene encodes CDR1 SQVTM and CDR2 ANQGSEA. The CDR3 loop reads CSVEEGGAVYYEQYF. The CDR3 DNA is TGCAGCGTTGAAGAGGGCGGGGCGGTCTACTACGAGCAGTACTTC.

The chain is built from TRBV27 and TRBJ2-1; TRBD2 agrees at 8 bases. Germline V lookup: CDR1 MNHEY, CDR2 SMNVEV (reference sequence). The junction had 12 bases not matched to a gene; V was cut back by 5 bases and J by 9 bases. The CDR3 consists of 15 residues. The CDR3 protein is CASSAFPGGVSEQFF. The CDR3 region has the DNA TGTGCCAGCAGTGCCTTTCCCGGGGGGGTAAGTGAGCAGTTCTTC.

V usage is TRBV27 and J usage is TRBJ1-5, with 10 bases fitting TRBD1. CDR3 length: 15 amino acids. The V gene's germline CDR1 is MNHEY and CDR2 SMNVEV (reference sequence). J was trimmed by 2 bases and V by 5 bases; bases with no gene match: 3. CDR3 loop: CASSPGTGGNQPQHF. The CDR3 DNA is TGTGCCAGCAGTCCAGGGACAGGGGGCAATCAGCCCCAGCATTTT.

The chain couples TRBV29-1 to TRBJ2-7; 7 bases map to TRBD1. The junction had 5 bases not matched to a gene; V was cut back by 5 bases and J by 1 base. Germline V CDR1 and CDR2: SQVTM, ANQGSEA. The CDR3 runs 13 residues. The chain's CDR3 is CSVHGTDSYEQYF. CDR3 nucleotides: TGCAGCGTTCACGGGACAGATTCCTACGAGCAGTACTTC.

In its sample, this clone was seen a few times. V and J are TRBV29-1 and TRBJ2-1; maybe TRBD1 (5 bases). The germline V and J ends were trimmed by 1 base and 6 bases, with 16 bases remaining between them. The CDR3 has 15 residues. Germline V gene data show CDR1 as SQVTM and CDR2 as ANQGSEA. The CDR3 is CSVEGGQGTVNEQFF. The DNA of the CDR3 is TGCAGCGTTGAAGGTGGGCAGGGTACGGTCAATGAGCAGTTCTTC.

J is TRBJ1-2 and V is TRBV4-1; D unresolved. This CDR3 is built from 14 residues. Trimming removed 3 bases at V and 5 bases at J, with 13 bases between. Germline loops: CDR1 MGHRA, CDR2 YSYEKL. The CDR3 region has the DNA TGCGCCAGCAGCCAGGAGGCGCCCGCTTATGGCTACACCTTC. Residues: CASSQEAPAYGYTF.

The chain links TRBV4-1 to TRBJ2-3; 12 nucleotides line up with TRBD2. V gave up 2 bases and J gave up 5 bases; unmatched junction bases: 11. Germline lookup yields CDR1 MGHRA and CDR2 YSYEKL. CDR3 length equals 18 residues. The CDR3 coding sequence is TGCGCCAGCAGCCAAAAGCCTGGGACTAGCGGGTTCATAGATACGCAGTATTTT. Amino acid sequence: CASSQKPGTSGFIDTQYF.

The rearrangement joins TRBV4-1 to TRBJ2-2; no clear D. CDR1 and CDR2 from the germline V gene are MGHRA and YSYEKL. Trimming stripped 8 bases from V and 6 bases from J, with 16 bases between. The CDR3 is 14 residues long. CDR3 protein: CASSGPARPGELFF. The CDR3 DNA sequence: TGCGCCAGCTCTGGGCCCGCCCGACCCGGGGAGCTGTTTTTT.

The chain uses TRBV27 and TRBJ2-5; D is uncertain. V dropped 4 bases and J dropped 9 bases, with 12 bases sitting between them. This CDR3 contains 12 residues. The germline gives CDR1 MNHEY, CDR2 SMNVEV (reference sequence). DNA for the CDR3: TGTGCCAGCAGTTCCAACCGCCGGGCCCAGTACTTC. Its translation is CASSSNRRAQYF.

The CDR3 protein is CASSLTRGQKHTQYF. For the CDR3, the DNA is TGTGCCAGCAGTTTAACCCGGGGACAGAAGCATACGCAGTATTTT. The rearrangement uses TRBV28 and TRBJ2-3, with TRBD1 identical over 7 bases. Germline loops: CDR1 MDHEN, CDR2 SYDVKM. The CDR3 has 15 amino acids. Unmatched junction bases numbered 9, after V lost 2 bases and J lost 7 bases.

This chain uses TRBV11-2 with TRBJ2-7; D may be TRBD1 or TRBD2 (5 bases each). Germline CDR1 and CDR2: SGHAT and FQNNGV. V was clipped by 5 bases and J by 2 bases, with 16 bases between them. The CDR3 has 15 residues. This CDR3 is CASSGGRLPPYEQYF. In DNA, the CDR3 is TGTGCCAGCAGCGGGGGACGCCTCCCCCCCTACGAGCAGTACTTC.

This clone was recorded a few times. This chain connects TRBV4-1 to TRBJ2-3; D is ambiguous. Germline values: CDR1 MGHRA, CDR2 YSYEKL. The CDR3 consists of 14 residues. Trimming stripped 0 bases from V and 0 bases from J, with 4 bases between. The CDR3 DNA is TGCGCCAGCAGCCAAGAACTTAGCACAGATACGCAGTATTTT. Protein: CASSQELSTDTQYF.

A single count supports this clone. The genes are TRBV27 and TRBJ2-5; D possibly corresponds to TRBD1 (5 bases). V lost 2 bases to trimming and J lost 1 base, with 8 bases between them. The CDR3 sequence is 14 residues long. Germline V lookup: CDR1 MNHEY, CDR2 SMNVEV (reference sequence). The CDR3 loop reads CASSLQGSQETQYF. The DNA of the CDR3 is TGTGCCAGCAGTTTACAGGGTTCCCAAGAGACCCAGTACTTC.

The rearrangement joins TRBV9 to TRBJ1-2, with D unresolved. CDR1 SGDLS and CDR2 YYNGEE come from the germline V gene. The CDR3 totals 13 residues. Trimming stripped 4 bases from V and 3 bases from J, with 10 bases between. The CDR3 DNA is TGTGCCAGCAGCCCCCGGGAGGACTATGGCTACACCTTC. Translating gives CASSPREDYGYTF. The full variable domain, in which reference TRBV9 and TRBJ1-2 provide the parts outside the CDR3, is DSGVTQTPKHLITATGQRVTLRCSPRSGDLSVYWYQQSLDQGLQFLIQYYNGEERAKGNILERFSAQQFPDLHSELNLSSLELGDSALYFCASSPREDYGYTFGSGTRLTVV.

The chain recombines TRBV30 with TRBJ2-1, with D uncertain. The CDR3 consists of 8 residues. Germline V gene sequence: CDR1 GTSNPN, CDR2 SVGIG (reference sequence). With 8 bases removed from V and 6 bases from J, the gap between germline ends came to 2 bases. This CDR3 is CASNEQFF. The CDR3 DNA is TGTGCCAGCAATGAGCAGTTCTTC.